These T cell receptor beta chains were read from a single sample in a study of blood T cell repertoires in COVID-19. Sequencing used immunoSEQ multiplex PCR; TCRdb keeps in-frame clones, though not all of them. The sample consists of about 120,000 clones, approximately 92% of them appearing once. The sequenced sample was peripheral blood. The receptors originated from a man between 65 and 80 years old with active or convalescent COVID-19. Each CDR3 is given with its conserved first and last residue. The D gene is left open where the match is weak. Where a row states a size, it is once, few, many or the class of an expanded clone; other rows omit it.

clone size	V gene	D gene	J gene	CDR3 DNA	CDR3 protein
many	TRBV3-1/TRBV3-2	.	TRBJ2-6	TGTGCCAGCAGCCGCTCGGCGGCAGGGCTATCTGGGGCCAACGTCCTGACTTTC	CASSRSAAGLSGANVLTF
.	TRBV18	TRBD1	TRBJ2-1	TGTGCCAGCTCACCTTTCCAGGGGGAAGGCAATGAGCAGTTCTTC	CASSPFQGEGNEQFF
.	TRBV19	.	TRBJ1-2	TGTGCCAGTAGTAACTCACAGGTTACCTATGGCTACACCTTC	CASSNSQVTYGYTF
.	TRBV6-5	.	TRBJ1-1	TGTGCCAGCTTCCGTCCAGGAAGGGGTCAGACTTTCTTT	CASFRPGRGQTFF
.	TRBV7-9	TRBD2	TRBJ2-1	TGTGCCAGCAGCCTCCAAGCGGGAGCAGCCTACAATGAGCAGTTCTTC	CASSLQAGAAYNEQFF
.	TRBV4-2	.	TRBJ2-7	TGTGCCAGCAGCCAAGGGAGGGGAACACCGGACTCCTACGAGCAGTACTTC	CASSQGRGTPDSYEQYF
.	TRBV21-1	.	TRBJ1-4	TGTGCCAGCACAAAGGGGCAGGGAAAAGGTGAAAAACTGTTTTTT	CASTKGQGKGEKLFF
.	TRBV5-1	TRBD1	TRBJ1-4	TGCGCCAGCAGCTCCGGGACAGGGAGCCTAAATGAAAAACTGTTTTTT	CASSSGTGSLNEKLFF
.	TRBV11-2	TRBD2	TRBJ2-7	TGTGCCAGCAGCTTAGATGGGCTAGCGGGAGCCGGGCAGTACTTC	CASSLDGLAGAGQYF
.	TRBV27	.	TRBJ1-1	TGTGCCAGCAGTCCCAGGGAACTGAACACTGAAGCTTTCTTT	CASSPRELNTEAFF
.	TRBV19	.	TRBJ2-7	TGTGCCACCCGAGGCGGTTACTACGAGCAGTACTTC	CATRGGYYEQYF
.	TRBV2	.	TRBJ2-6	TGTGCCAGCAGTGTCGACAGCCTTCGCTCTGGGGCCAACGTCCTGACTTTC	CASSVDSLRSGANVLTF
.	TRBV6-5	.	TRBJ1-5	TGTGCCAGCATCACAGGGAGCAATCAGCCCCAGCATTTT	CASITGSNQPQHF
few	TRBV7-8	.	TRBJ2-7	TGTGCCAGCAGCTTAGAGCCTAGCGATTCCTACGAGCAGTACTTC	CASSLEPSDSYEQYF
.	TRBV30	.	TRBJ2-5	TGTGCCTGGGGCGGGACTCCGCAGGTCCAGTACTTC	CAWGGTPQVQYF
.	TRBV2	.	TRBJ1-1	TGTGCCAGCACGTGGGGGGCTGAAGCTTTCTTT	CASTWGAEAFF
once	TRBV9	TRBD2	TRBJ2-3	TGTGCCAGCAGCTCTCGGACTAGCGGTAGCACAGATACGCAGTATTTT	CASSSRTSGSTDTQYF
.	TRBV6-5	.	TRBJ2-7	TGTGCCAGCAGTTACTCCTGGGACTCCGTGAAGTACTTC	CASSYSWDSVKYF
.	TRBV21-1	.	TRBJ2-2	TGTGCCAGCAGCCCCGACGACTTATTGTTCACCGGGGAGCTGTTTTTT	CASSPDDLLFTGELFF
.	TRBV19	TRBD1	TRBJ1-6	TGTGCCAGTAGTCCCCGGGACAGGATCTATAATTCACCCCTCCACTTT	CASSPRDRIYNSPLHF
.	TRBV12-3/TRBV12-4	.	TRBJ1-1	TGTGCCAGCAGTTTACAGACTAACACTGAAGCTTTCTTT	CASSLQTNTEAFF
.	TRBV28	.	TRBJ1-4	TGTGCCAGCAGTTTTCCGTTGCAGATTGCAACTAATGAAAAACTGTTTTTT	CASSFPLQIATNEKLFF
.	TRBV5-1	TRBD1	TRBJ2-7	TGCGCCAGCAGCTTGACAGGGGGCGGCTCCTACGAGCAGTACTTC	CASSLTGGGSYEQYF
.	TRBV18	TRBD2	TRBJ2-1	TGTGCCAGCTCACCACCCGCTAGCGGCAACAATGAGCAGTTCTTC	CASSPPASGNNEQFF
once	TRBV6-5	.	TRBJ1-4	TGTGCCAGCTGTCCAGGGGCAACTAATGAAAAACTGTTTTTT	CASCPGATNEKLFF
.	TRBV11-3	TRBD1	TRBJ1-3	TGTGCCAGCAGCCCTGGGACAGGGGCCACCATATATTTT	CASSPGTGATIYF
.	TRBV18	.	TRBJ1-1	TGTGCCAGCTCACCTGCGGGGTCTATGAACACTGAAGCTTTCTTT	CASSPAGSMNTEAFF
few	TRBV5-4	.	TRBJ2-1	TGTGCCAGCAGCTCCCGGGGGACTGGTGAGCAGTTCTTC	CASSSRGTGEQFF
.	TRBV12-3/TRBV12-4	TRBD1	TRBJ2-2	TGTGCCAGCAGGCAACAGGGGGCCGGGGAGCTGTTTTTT	CASRQQGAGELFF
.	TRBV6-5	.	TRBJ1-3	TGTGCCAGCGCGGGCCGCGCCCACACCATATATTTT	CASAGRAHTIYF
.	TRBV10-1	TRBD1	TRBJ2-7	TGCGCCAGCAGTGAGGCCGGGACAGACCGCTACGAGCAGTACTTC	CASSEAGTDRYEQYF
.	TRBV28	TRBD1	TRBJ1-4	TGTGCCAGCAGCCGCGGGACAGGAGATGAAAAACTGTTTTTT	CASSRGTGDEKLFF
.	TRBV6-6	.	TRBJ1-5	TGTGCCACCGTGACCGGGAATCAGCCCCAGCATTTT	CATVTGNQPQHF
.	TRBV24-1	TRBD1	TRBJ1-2	TGTGCCACCAGTGATTGGTCAGGGGGCGAAGGCTACACCTTC	CATSDWSGGEGYTF
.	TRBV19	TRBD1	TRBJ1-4	TGTGCCAGTAGTCCCGGGACAGCAACTAATGAAAAACTGTTTTTT	CASSPGTATNEKLFF
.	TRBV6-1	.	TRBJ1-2	TGTGCCAGCAGTGAAGAGTCCGGAGGCTATGGCTACACCTTC	CASSEESGGYGYTF
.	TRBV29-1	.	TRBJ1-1	TGCAGCGTTGAAGAAAGTAGAGGAGCTTTCTTT	CSVEESRGAFF
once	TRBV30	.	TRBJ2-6	TGTGCCTGTACTAACTCTGGGGCCAACGTCCTGACTTTC	CACTNSGANVLTF
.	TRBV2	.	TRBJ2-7	TGTGCCAGCAGTCCGGGCGGGGTCCCCTACGAGCAGTACTTC	CASSPGGVPYEQYF
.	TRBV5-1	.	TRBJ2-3	TGCGCCAGCAGTACGGCGGGTGTCACAGATACGCAGTATTTT	CASSTAGVTDTQYF
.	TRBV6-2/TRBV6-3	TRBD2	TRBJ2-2	TGTGCCAGCAGTTATTTAGCGGGAGGGCCTCTCGTTGTCGGGGAGCTGTTTTTT	CASSYLAGGPLVVGELFF
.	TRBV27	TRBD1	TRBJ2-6	TGTGCCAGCAGAGGACAGGGCACCTCTGGGGCCAACGTCCTGACTTTC	CASRGQGTSGANVLTF
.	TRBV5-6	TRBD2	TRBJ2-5	TGTGCCAGCAGCTTGGTACCAGCGGGAGGGCCCAGAGAGACCCAGTACTTC	CASSLVPAGGPRETQYF
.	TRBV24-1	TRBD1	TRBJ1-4	TGTGCCACCAGTGATACGGGACAGGGGAATGAAAAACTGTTTTTT	CATSDTGQGNEKLFF
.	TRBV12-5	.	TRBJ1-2	TGTGCTAGTGGTACCCAGTACGGACTTTTCGATAACTATGGCTACACCTTC	CASGTQYGLFDNYGYTF
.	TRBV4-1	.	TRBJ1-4	TGCGCCAGCAGCCCATGGCCGGGATCTAATGAAAAACTGTTTTTT	CASSPWPGSNEKLFF
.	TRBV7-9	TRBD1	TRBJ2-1	TGTGCCAGCAGCGGGACAGGGGGCTACAATGAGCAGTTCTTC	CASSGTGGYNEQFF
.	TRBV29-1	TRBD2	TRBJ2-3	TGCAGCGTTGAAGGACTAGCGGGGGCAGATACGCAGTATTTT	CSVEGLAGADTQYF
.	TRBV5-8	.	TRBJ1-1	TGTGCCAGCAGCTCCTTGAAGGACAGCAACACTGAAGCTTTCTTT	CASSSLKDSNTEAFF
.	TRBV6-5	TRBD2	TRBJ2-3	TGTGCCAGCGGTCTAGCGGGGGTAACAGATACGCAGTATTTT	CASGLAGVTDTQYF
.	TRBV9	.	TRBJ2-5	TGTGCCAGCAGCGGAGGACAGCTCCAAGAGACCCAGTACTTC	CASSGGQLQETQYF
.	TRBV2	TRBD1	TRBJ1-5	TGTGCCAGCACCACACAGGGGGGAAATCAGCCCCAGCATTTT	CASTTQGGNQPQHF
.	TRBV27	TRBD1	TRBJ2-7	TGTGCCAGCAGTTCCGGACAGGGCGGAAGGGTCTACGAGCAGTACTTC	CASSSGQGGRVYEQYF
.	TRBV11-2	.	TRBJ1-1	TGTGCCAGCAGCTTAGGGCTGGGGCCGAACACTGAAGCTTTCTTT	CASSLGLGPNTEAFF